Each of the 10 T cell receptor beta chains below was sequenced from the same sample in a study of blood T cells in healthy people across ages. For the second PCR, which ran for about 7 to 11 cycles, a sample-barcoded 5' primer and a J-beta primer mix were used. TCRdb processed the 5' RACE reads anew with MiXCR; each CDR3 protein has one entry. The sample carries about 730,000 distinct CDR3 sequences, roughly 43% recorded once. Sample: blood. The receptors originated from a woman aged 55-70 years in good health.

This clonotype was counted ten times or more. The chain combines TRBV3-1 with TRBJ2-5, with TRBD2 matching 9 bases. The germline V gene encodes CDR1 LGHDT and CDR2 YNNKEL (reference sequence). There are 18 residues in the CDR3. Trimming cost V 0 bases and J 4 bases; bases outside gene matches: 12. The CDR3 nucleotides are TGTGCCAGCAGCCAAGATCTGAGTGCGGGGGGGCCCGGAGAGACCCAGTACTTC. Translated: CASSQDLSAGGPGETQYF.

This clonotype came up once. J is TRBJ1-4 and V is TRBV5-1; tentatively, D is TRBD1 (5 bases). The germline CDR1 and CDR2 sequences are SGHRS and YFSETQ. The CDR3 is 15 amino acids. The ends were cut back, 2 bases at V and 8 bases at J, with 16 bases in the middle. The DNA for the CDR3 is TGCGCCAGCAGCTTTGGGGCCAGCTCCGAGGAAAAACTGTTTTTT. This gives the protein CASSFGASSEEKLFF.

This clonotype was recorded at least ten times. The chain carries TRBV6-1 and TRBJ1-2; D gene uncertain. Trimming shortened V by 6 bases and J by 1 base, and 15 bases separated the two germline ends. The CDR3 spans 15 residues. CDR1 MNHNS and CDR2 SASEGT come from the germline V gene. CDR3 loop: CASRQDGNVNYGYTF. The CDR3 region has the DNA TGTGCCAGCAGGCAAGACGGCAATGTTAACTATGGCTACACCTTC.

This clonotype was detected only once. The chain links TRBV5-1 to TRBJ2-3; 10 positions match TRBD1. Germline V gene sequence: CDR1 SGHRS, CDR2 YFSETQ. J gave up 5 bases and V 7 bases, and 1 base lay outside the gene matches. The CDR3 sequence is 12 residues long. In DNA form, the CDR3 reads TGCGCCAGCGGACAGGGGGGAGATACGCAGTATTTT. Protein sequence: CASGQGGDTQYF.

The V and J genes are TRBV7-3 and TRBJ1-1; no reliable D call. Germline V lookup: CDR1 SGHTA, CDR2 FQGTGA. The CDR3 runs to 13 residues. Between the trimmed V and J ends, which lost 3 bases and 5 bases, there was a span of 10 bases. Here the CDR3 DNA reads TGTGCCAGCAGCTTGCTGTCGGCTACTGAAGCTTTCTTT. Translated: CASSLLSATEAFF.

In this sample, this clonotype turned up a few times. V and J are TRBV13 and TRBJ2-7; 12 bases line up with TRBD2. Per the germline V gene, CDR1 is PRHDT and CDR2 is FYEKMQ (reference sequence). V lost 2 bases, J lost 7 bases, and 9 bases stayed unmatched. The CDR3 extends over 16 amino acids. CDR3 residues: CASSLYPSGRVQEQYF. CDR3 DNA: TGTGCCAGCAGCTTATACCCTAGCGGGAGGGTTCAGGAGCAGTACTTC.

This clonotype was counted a few times. The rearrangement joins TRBV7-9 to TRBJ1-4; maybe TRBD1 (5 bases). The CDR3 is 14 amino acids. Germline V gives CDR1 SEHNR, CDR2 FQNEAQ (reference sequence). V lost 4 bases to trimming and J lost 4 bases, with 10 bases between them. CDR3 loop: CASSSRGDNEKLFF. In DNA form, the CDR3 reads TGTGCCAGCAGCTCCCGGGGCGATAATGAAAAACTGTTTTTT.

This clonotype has more than one count but fewer than ten. The rearrangement joins TRBV14 to TRBJ1-2, with D unclear. The CDR3 covers 19 residues. V shed 3 bases and J shed 3 bases, with 26 bases lying between them. Per the germline V gene, CDR1 is SGHDN and CDR2 is FVKESK. The CDR3 protein is CASSHLRAGGAFIDYGYTF. Here the CDR3 DNA reads TGTGCCAGCAGCCACTTAAGGGCAGGAGGCGCGTTTATCGACTATGGCTACACCTTC.

This clonotype was detected only a few times. The chain is built from TRBV6-2 or TRBV6-3 and TRBJ2-3; 12 bases line up with TRBD2. Trimming cost V 2 bases and J 2 bases; bases outside gene matches: 8. CDR1 is MNHEY, CDR2 SVGEGT, per germline. This CDR3 spans 18 amino acids. CDR3: CASSYVTSGRTYTDTQYF. The CDR3 DNA reads TGTGCCAGCAGTTACGTGACTAGCGGGAGAACGTACACAGATACGCAGTATTTT.

This clonotype was observed a single time. This sequence joins TRBV5-1 and TRBJ2-2; D might be TRBD2 (5 bases). The CDR3 has 16 amino acids. CDR1 SGHRS and CDR2 YFSETQ come from the germline V gene. The germline V and J ends were trimmed by 0 bases and 1 base, with 10 bases remaining between them. CDR3 nucleotide sequence: TGCGCCAGCAGCTTGGAGGGAGTGGTGAACACCGGGGAGCTGTTTTTT. The encoded protein is CASSLEGVVNTGELFF.